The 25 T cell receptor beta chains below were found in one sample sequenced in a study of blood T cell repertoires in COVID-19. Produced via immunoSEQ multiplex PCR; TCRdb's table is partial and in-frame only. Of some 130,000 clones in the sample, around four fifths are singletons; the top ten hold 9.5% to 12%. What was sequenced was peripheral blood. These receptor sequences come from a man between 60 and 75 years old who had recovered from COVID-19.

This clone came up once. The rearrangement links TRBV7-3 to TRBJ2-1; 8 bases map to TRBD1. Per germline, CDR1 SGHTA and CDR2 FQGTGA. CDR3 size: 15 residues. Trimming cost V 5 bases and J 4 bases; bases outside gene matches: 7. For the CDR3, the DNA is TGTGCCAGCAGCCTTGGACAGGGCTTGTACAATGAGCAGTTCTTC. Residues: CASSLGQGLYNEQFF.

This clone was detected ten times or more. CDR3 amino acids: CASSSGPWFHF. The CDR3 DNA reads as TGTGCCAGCAGCTCTGGGCCATGGTTCCACTTT. The chain has TRBV28 and TRBJ1-6, with D unresolved. In germline, CDR1 is MDHEN, CDR2 SYDVKM. This CDR3 spans 11 amino acids. Trimming shortened V by 6 bases and J by 17 bases, and 14 bases separated the two germline ends.

CDR3 region: CASRQIYQETQYF. The CDR3 DNA follows: TGTGCCAGCCGACAGATTTACCAAGAGACCCAGTACTTC. This sequence joins TRBV2 and TRBJ2-5; a possible D gene is TRBD1 (5 bases). Germline CDR1 reads SNHLY; CDR2 reads FYNNEI. This CDR3 comprises 13 residues. Deletions cut 8 bases from V and 0 bases from J, with 10 bases between. The full variable domain, its missing parts supplied by reference TRBV2 and TRBJ2-5, is EPEVTQTPSHQVTQMGQEVILRCVPISNHLYFYWYRQILGQKVEFLVSFYNNEISEKSEIFDDQFSVERPDGSNFTLKIRSTKLEDSAMYFCASRQIYQETQYFGPGTRLLVL.

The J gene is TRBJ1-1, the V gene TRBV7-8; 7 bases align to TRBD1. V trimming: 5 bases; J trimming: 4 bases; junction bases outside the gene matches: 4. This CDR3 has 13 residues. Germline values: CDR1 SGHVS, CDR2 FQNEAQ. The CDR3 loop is CASSQTGTTEAFF. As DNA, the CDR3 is TGTGCCAGCAGCCAGACAGGGACCACTGAAGCTTTCTTT. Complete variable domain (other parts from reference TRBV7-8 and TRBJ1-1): GAGVSQSPRYKVAKRGQDVALRCDPISGHVSLFWYQQALGQGPEFLTYFQNEAQLDKSGLPSDRFFAERPEGSVSTLKIQRTQQEDSAVYLCASSQTGTTEAFFGQGTRLTVV.

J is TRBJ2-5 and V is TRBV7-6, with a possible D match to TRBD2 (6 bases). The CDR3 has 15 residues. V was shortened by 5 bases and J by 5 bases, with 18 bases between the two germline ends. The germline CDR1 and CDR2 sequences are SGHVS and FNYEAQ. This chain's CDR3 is CASSPGVPQAETQYF. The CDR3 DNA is TGTGCCAGCAGCCCGGGGGTTCCGCAAGCGGAGACCCAGTACTTC.

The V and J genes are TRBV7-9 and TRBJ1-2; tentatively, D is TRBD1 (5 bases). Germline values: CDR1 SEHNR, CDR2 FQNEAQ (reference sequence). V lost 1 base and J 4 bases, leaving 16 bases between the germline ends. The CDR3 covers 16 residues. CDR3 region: CASSLGGTLSFYGYTF. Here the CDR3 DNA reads TGTGCCAGCAGCTTAGGGGGCACTCTCTCTTTCTATGGCTACACCTTC.

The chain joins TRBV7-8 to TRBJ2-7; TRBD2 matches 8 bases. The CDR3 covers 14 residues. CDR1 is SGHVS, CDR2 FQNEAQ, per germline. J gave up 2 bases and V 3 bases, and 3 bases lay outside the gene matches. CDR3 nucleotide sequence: TGTGCCAGCAGCTTTAGCGGGGACACCTACGAGCAGTACTTC. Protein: CASSFSGDTYEQYF.

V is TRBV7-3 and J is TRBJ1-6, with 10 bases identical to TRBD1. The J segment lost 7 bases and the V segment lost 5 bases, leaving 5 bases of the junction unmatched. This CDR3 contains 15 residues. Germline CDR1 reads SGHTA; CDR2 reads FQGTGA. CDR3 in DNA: TGTGCCAGCAGCCGGACAGGGGGTGGCAATTCACCCCTCCACTTT. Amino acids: CASSRTGGGNSPLHF.

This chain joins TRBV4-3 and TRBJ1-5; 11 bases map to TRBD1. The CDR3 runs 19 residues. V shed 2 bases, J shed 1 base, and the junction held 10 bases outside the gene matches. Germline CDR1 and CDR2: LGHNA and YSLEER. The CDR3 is CASSQLWTGGTGSNQPQHF. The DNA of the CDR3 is TGCGCCAGCAGCCAACTTTGGACAGGGGGCACGGGGAGCAATCAGCCCCAGCATTTT.

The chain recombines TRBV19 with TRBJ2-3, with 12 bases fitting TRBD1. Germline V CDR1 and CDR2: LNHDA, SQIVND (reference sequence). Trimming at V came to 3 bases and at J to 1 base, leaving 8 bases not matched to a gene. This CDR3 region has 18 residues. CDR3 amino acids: CASSISGTGGWGTDTQYF. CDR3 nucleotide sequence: TGTGCCAGTAGTATTTCCGGGACAGGGGGCTGGGGCACAGATACGCAGTATTTT.

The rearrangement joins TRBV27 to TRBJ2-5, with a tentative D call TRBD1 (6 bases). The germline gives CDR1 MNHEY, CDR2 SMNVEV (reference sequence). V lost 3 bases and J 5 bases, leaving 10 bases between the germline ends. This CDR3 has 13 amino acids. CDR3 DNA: TGTGCCAGCAGTTTTTACAGGGAGGAGACCCAGTACTTC. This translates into CASSFYREETQYF.

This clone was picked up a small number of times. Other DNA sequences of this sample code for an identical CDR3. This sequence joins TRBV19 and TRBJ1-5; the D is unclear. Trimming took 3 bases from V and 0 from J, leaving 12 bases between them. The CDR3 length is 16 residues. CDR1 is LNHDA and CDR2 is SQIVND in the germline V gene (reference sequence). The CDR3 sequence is CASSIRGTYSNQPQHF. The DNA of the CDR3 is TGTGCCAGTAGTATCCGCGGAACTTATAGCAATCAGCCCCAGCATTTT.

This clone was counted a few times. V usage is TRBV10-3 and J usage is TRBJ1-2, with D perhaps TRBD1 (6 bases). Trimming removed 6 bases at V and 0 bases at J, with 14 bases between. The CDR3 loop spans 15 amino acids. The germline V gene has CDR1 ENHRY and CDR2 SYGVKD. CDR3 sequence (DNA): TGTGCCATCAGGGAGACAGGCCTAGCTAACTATGGCTACACCTTC. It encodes CAIRETGLANYGYTF.

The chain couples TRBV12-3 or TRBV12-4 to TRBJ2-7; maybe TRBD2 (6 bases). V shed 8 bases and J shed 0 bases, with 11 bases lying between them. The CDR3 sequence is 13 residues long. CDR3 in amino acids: CASGYGSSYEQYF. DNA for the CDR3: TGTGCCAGCGGGTACGGGAGCTCCTACGAGCAGTACTTC.

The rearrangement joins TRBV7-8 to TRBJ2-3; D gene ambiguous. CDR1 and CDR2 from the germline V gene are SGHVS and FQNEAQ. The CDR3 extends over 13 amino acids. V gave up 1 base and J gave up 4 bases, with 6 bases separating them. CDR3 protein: CASSLGLSDTQYF. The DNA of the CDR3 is TGTGCCAGCAGCTTAGGACTTTCAGATACGCAGTATTTT.

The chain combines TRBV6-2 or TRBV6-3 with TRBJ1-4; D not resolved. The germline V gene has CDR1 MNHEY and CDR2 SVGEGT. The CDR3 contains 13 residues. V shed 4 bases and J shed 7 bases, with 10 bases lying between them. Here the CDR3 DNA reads TGTGCCAGCAGTTCCGAGGAGATTGAAAAACTGTTTTTT. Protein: CASSSEEIEKLFF.

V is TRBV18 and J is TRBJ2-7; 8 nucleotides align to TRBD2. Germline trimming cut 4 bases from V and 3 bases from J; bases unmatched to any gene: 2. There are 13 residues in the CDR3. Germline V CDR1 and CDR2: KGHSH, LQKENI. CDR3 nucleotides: TGTGCCAGCTCACTTGGGACTAGCTACGAGCAGTACTTC. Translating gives CASSLGTSYEQYF.

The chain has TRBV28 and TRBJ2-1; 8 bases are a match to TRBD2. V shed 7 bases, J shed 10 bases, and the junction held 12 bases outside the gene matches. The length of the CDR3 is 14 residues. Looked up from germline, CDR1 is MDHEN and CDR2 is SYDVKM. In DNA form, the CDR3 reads TGTGCCAGCACCCGACCGGGGGGGCCTCGAGAGCAGTTCTTC. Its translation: CASTRPGGPREQFF.

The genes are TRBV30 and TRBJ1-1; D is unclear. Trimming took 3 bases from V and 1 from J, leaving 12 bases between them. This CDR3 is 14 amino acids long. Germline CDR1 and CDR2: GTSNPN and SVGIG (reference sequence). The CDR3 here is CAWSPMRGNTEAFF. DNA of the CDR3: TGTGCCTGGAGCCCTATGCGGGGGAACACTGAAGCTTTCTTT.

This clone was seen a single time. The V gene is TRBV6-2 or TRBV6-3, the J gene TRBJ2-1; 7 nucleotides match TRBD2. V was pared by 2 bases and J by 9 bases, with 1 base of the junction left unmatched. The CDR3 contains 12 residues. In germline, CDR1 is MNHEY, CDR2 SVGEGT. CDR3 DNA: TGTGCCAGCAGTTACGGGGGGGTTGAGCAGTTCTTC. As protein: CASSYGGVEQFF.

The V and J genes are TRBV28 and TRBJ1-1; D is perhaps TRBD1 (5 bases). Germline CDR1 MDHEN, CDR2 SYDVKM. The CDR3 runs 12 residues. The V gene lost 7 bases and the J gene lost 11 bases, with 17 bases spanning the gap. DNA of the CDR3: TGTGCCAGCAATCCCCCCAGCCGGGGGGCTTTCTTT. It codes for CASNPPSRGAFF.

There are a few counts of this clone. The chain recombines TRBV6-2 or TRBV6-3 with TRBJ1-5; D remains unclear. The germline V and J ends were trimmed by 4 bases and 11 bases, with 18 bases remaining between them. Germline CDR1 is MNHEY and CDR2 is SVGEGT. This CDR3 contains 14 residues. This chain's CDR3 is CASSSVGIGSSQHF. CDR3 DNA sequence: TGTGCCAGCAGTTCCGTCGGTATAGGGAGTTCCCAGCATTTT.

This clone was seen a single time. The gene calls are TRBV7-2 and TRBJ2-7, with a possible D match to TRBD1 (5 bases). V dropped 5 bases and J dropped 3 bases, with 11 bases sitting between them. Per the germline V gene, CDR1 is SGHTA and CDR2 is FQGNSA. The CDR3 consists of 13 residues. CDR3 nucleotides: TGTGCCAGCAGCCAGACAGCAATCTACGAGCAGTACTTC. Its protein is CASSQTAIYEQYF.

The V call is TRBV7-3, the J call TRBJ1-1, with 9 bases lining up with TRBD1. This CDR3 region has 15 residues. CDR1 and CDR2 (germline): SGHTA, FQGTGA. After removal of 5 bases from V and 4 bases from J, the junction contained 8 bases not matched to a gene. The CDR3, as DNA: TGTGCCAGCAGCCCTGGACAGGGGAGGAGCACTGAAGCTTTCTTT. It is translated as CASSPGQGRSTEAFF.

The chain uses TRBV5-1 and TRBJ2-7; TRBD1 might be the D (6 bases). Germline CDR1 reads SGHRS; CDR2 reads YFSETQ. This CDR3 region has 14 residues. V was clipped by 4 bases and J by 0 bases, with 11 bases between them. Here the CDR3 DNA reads TGCGCCAGCAGCCCCCAGGGGACCTCCTACGAGCAGTACTTC. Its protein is CASSPQGTSYEQYF.